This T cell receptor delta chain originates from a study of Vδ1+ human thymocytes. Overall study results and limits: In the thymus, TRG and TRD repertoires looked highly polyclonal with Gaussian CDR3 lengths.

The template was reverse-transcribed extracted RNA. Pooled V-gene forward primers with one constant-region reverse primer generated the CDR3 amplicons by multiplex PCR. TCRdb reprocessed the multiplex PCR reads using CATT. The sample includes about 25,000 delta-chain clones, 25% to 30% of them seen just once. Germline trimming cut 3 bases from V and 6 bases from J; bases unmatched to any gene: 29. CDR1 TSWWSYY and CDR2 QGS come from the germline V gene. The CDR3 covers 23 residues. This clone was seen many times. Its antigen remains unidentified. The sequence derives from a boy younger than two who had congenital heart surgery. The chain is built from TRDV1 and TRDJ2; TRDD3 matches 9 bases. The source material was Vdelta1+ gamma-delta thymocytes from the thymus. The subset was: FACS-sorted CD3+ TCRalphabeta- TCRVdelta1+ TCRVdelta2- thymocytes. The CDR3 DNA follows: TGTGCTCTTGGGGATCCTTCGAGTACTGGGGGACCACCCCCACATACGACGGCAGCACAACTCTTCTTT. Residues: CALGDPSSTGGPPPHTTAAQLFF.